Sequencing of this T cell receptor beta chain was carried out in a study of cytomegalovirus exposure and HLA in healthy donors. Study as a whole: Early on, a data release was issued that held about 85 million unique TCRs from HLA-typed donors. Assignment to the Caucasian-associated ancestry cluster applied to 81% of the roughly 400 genotyped donors.

Germline-derived CDR1 and CDR2 are SGHTA and FQGTGA. After removal of 4 bases from V and 1 base from J, the junction contained 4 bases not matched to a gene. The CDR3 length is 15 residues. Overall study results and limits: Most of the CMV-associated TCR beta chains (in a later analysis) appeared to be HLA-restricted.

60 Vbeta and 13 Jbeta primers were used in PCR. Per the original data handling: Counted up in a later analysis, unique TCR beta chains came to some 75 million, with about 9.9 million shared. The data were produced by immunoSEQ multiplex PCR, yet TCRdb's version contains in-frame clones alone and is incomplete. V and J calls and clone size follow that table, whereas D and trimming were derived from the DNA. In the table there are around 110,000 clones, roughly 80% of which are singletons. With respect to this clone: The antigen remains unidentified.

The V and J genes are TRBV7-3 and TRBJ2-3; 8 bases map to TRBD2. The clonotype comes from a man between 60 and 70 years old in good health and CMV-seronegative. The sequenced sample was PBMCs. The CDR3, as DNA: TGTGCCAGCAGCTCCCGAGCGGGGGGCACAGATACGCAGTATTTT. It specifies CASSSRAGGTDTQYF.